These T cell receptor beta chains were read from a single sample in a study of cytomegalovirus exposure and HLA in healthy donors. Profiled with immunoSEQ multiplex PCR; TCRdb holds only in-frame clones, not every one. Among more than 45,000 clones listed, 65% to 80% were seen once. The sample taken for sequencing was PBMCs. The receptors were gathered from a man aged 25 to 45 in good health and CMV-seronegative. Both conserved end residues are trimmed from each CDR3.

CDR3aa: ATRDRGLGRHF
v_gene: TRBV27

CDR3aa: ASSSIARELF
v_gene: TRBV6-6

CDR3aa: ASSLRLYNEQF
v_gene: TRBV27

CDR3aa: ASGVQVNTEAF
v_gene: TRBV5-1

CDR3aa: ASSSRVFGDEQF
v_gene: TRBV27

CDR3aa: ASSLLLAGAAGTDTQY
v_gene: TRBV27

CDR3aa: SVDGEAGGGIDTQY
v_gene: TRBV29-1

CDR3aa: ASSESSGRTDTQY
v_gene: TRBV25-1

CDR3aa: ASSLEVGTSVSH
v_gene: TRBV5-1

CDR3aa: ASSSLGGVTEAF
v_gene: TRBV6-6

CDR3aa: ASSTGQNTEAF
v_gene: TRBV19

CDR3aa: ASSLGAGEETQY
v_gene: TRBV11-2

CDR3aa: TSSFLAGGSSGELF
v_gene: TRBV1

CDR3aa: ASSEVGHPYEQY
v_gene: TRBV10-2

CDR3aa: ASKGQGATEAF
v_gene: TRBV19

CDR3aa: ASSFQPGNEQF
v_gene: TRBV5-1

CDR3aa: ASSATGVVANSPLH
v_gene: TRBV25-1

CDR3aa: SVDPGAGTEAF
v_gene: TRBV29-1

CDR3aa: ASRRTGEGEQF
v_gene: TRBV19

CDR3aa: ASSEGRGLSLDGYT
v_gene: TRBV10-2

CDR3aa: ASSHLGQGDYGYT
v_gene: TRBV4-1

CDR3aa: ASSLGTATNEKLF
v_gene: TRBV7-9

CDR3aa: AWSVRERDTQY
v_gene: TRBV30

CDR3aa: ASSYSDSEAF
v_gene: TRBV6-5

CDR3aa: SARSADTQY
v_gene: TRBV20-1

CDR3aa: ASSLAGGRGQETQY
v_gene: TRBV5-1

CDR3aa: AINTGTSFDEQY
v_gene: TRBV10-3

CDR3aa: ASSESGAGGYNEQF
v_gene: TRBV25-1

CDR3aa: ATSSTGTGPQPQH
v_gene: TRBV15

CDR3aa: ASSKLAGGSSEQY
v_gene: TRBV6-5